The 26 T cell receptor beta chains below come from one sample, sequenced in a study of shared clonotypes between healthy human individuals. TCRdb's copy holds only in-frame clones and misses some; the assay was immunoSEQ multiplex PCR. The data contain hundreds of thousands of clones, 60% to 75% of them singletons. The sample was memory CD4+ T cells sorted from blood. Regarding subset: CD45RA-negative fraction. These receptors were collected from a woman aged 25 to 39 in good health.

With respect to this clone: This may arise from a read error, as a much more abundant clone is one base away. This CDR3 reads CASSLAAGEQFF. The CDR3, as DNA: TGTGCCAGCAGCTTAGCGGCGGGTGAGCAGTTCTTC. V is TRBV11-2 and J is TRBJ2-1, with a weak D call TRBD2 (5 bases). CDR3 size: 12 residues. V shed 1 base and J shed 9 bases, with 7 bases lying between them. Germline values: CDR1 SGHAT, CDR2 FQNNGV.

The rearrangement joins TRBV7-2 to TRBJ1-1, with a weak D call TRBD1 (5 bases). From germline, CDR1 is SGHTA and CDR2 FQGNSA. The CDR3 has 16 amino acids. V gave up 2 bases and J gave up 7 bases, with 20 bases separating them. The CDR3 sequence is CASSLRRRGLEGEAFF. CDR3 bases: TGTGCCAGCAGCTTACGGCGGAGGGGCCTTGAGGGTGAAGCTTTCTTT.

This clone was counted once. V is TRBV6-6 and J is TRBJ2-5, with TRBD2 matching over 7 bases. Germline CDR1 and CDR2: MNHNY and SVGAGI (reference sequence). This CDR3 is built from 13 residues. Germline trimming cut 10 bases from V and 2 bases from J; bases unmatched to any gene: 7. CDR3 amino acids: CATSRGGQETQYF. Here the CDR3 DNA reads TGTGCCACCTCCCGCGGGGGTCAAGAGACCCAGTACTTC.

V usage is TRBV28 and J usage is TRBJ1-4; D possibly corresponds to TRBD1 (6 bases). Deletions cut 0 bases from V and 2 bases from J, with 7 bases between. From germline, CDR1 is MDHEN and CDR2 SYDVKM. CDR3 size: 15 residues. The CDR3, as DNA: TGTGCCAGCAGTTTATGGGGGGCTACTAATGAAAAACTGTTTTTT. Translating it yields CASSLWGATNEKLFF.

This clone has a single count. This chain links TRBV15 with TRBJ2-7; D gene ambiguous. Germline values: CDR1 LNHNV, CDR2 YYDKDF (reference sequence). The CDR3 has 15 amino acids. V was trimmed by 0 bases and J by 3 bases, leaving 12 bases between them. CDR3 sequence (DNA): TGTGCCACCAGCAGAGATAGGGCGTCGGGCTACGAGCAGTACTTC. Translated: CATSRDRASGYEQYF.

The J gene is TRBJ1-1, the V gene TRBV7-8; 8 bases are shared with TRBD1. Germline V gene sequence: CDR1 SGHVS, CDR2 FQNEAQ. The CDR3 loop spans 14 amino acids. V was pared by 2 bases and J by 10 bases, with 9 bases of the junction left unmatched. CDR3 in amino acids: CASSLNAAGGRAFF. CDR3 bases: TGTGCCAGCAGCTTAAACGCGGCAGGGGGCAGAGCTTTCTTT. The entire variable domain, with the rest obtained from reference TRBV7-8 and TRBJ1-1, is as follows: GAGVSQSPRYKVAKRGQDVALRCDPISGHVSLFWYQQALGQGPEFLTYFQNEAQLDKSGLPSDRFFAERPEGSVSTLKIQRTQQEDSAVYLCASSLNAAGGRAFFGQGTRLTVV.

This sequence joins TRBV6-6 and TRBJ1-5; 9 bases line up with TRBD1. Trimming cost V 6 bases and J 0 bases; bases outside gene matches: 6. The CDR3 spans 16 residues. Germline loops: CDR1 MNHNY, CDR2 SVGAGI (reference sequence). The CDR3 nucleotides read TGTGCCAGCAGCGGACAGGGGATCACTAGCAATCAGCCCCAGCATTTT. Protein product: CASSGQGITSNQPQHF.

The chain recombines TRBV28 with TRBJ1-3; no definite D call. The CDR3 is 16 residues long. The V and J ends lost 2 bases and 0 bases respectively, with 11 bases between them. Germline V lookup: CDR1 MDHEN, CDR2 SYDVKM. The CDR3 loop is CASSLLVGSSGNTIYF. The CDR3 coding sequence is TGTGCCAGCAGTTTACTAGTGGGGAGCTCTGGAAACACCATATATTTT.

The chain recombines TRBV5-4 with TRBJ1-6; a possible D gene is TRBD1 (6 bases). Trimming removed 2 bases from V and 6 bases from J, with 9 bases in between. The CDR3 totals 14 residues. Germline V lookup: CDR1 SGHNT, CDR2 YYREEE (reference sequence). CDR3 sequence reads: CASSLDRTNSPLHF. CDR3 in DNA: TGTGCCAGCAGCTTAGACAGGACTAATTCACCCCTCCACTTT.

This clone is a singleton in its sample. The gene calls are TRBV2 and TRBJ2-3; tentative D call: TRBD1 (6 bases). In germline, CDR1 is SNHLY, CDR2 FYNNEI. The CDR3 consists of 14 residues. The V end was cut by 6 bases, the J end by 3 bases, with 13 bases between. CDR3: CASRDRTGTDTQYF. The CDR3 DNA reads as TGTGCCAGCAGAGACAGGACGGGGACAGATACGCAGTATTTT.

This clone was observed once. The V gene is TRBV18, the J gene TRBJ2-3, with D hard to call. The CDR3 contains 13 residues. V dropped 6 bases and J dropped 5 bases, with 12 bases sitting between them. In germline, CDR1 is KGHSH, CDR2 LQKENI. The CDR3 is CASSPNARDTQYF. CDR3 in DNA: TGTGCCAGCTCCCCCAACGCCCGAGATACGCAGTATTTT.

The chain has TRBV20-1 and TRBJ1-1; D possibly corresponds to TRBD1 (6 bases). The CDR3 runs 11 residues. Germline V gene lookup returns CDR1 DFQATT and CDR2 SNEGSKA (reference sequence). Between the trimmed V and J ends, which lost 3 bases and 6 bases, there was a span of 8 bases. The CDR3 bases are TGCAGTGCTAGGACAGGAGCTGAAGCTTTCTTT. Translating it yields CSARTGAEAFF.

V and J are TRBV10-3 and TRBJ2-1; weak D call: TRBD2 (6 bases). CDR3 size: 14 residues. V was shortened by 3 bases and J by 5 bases, with 11 bases between the two germline ends. CDR1 ENHRY and CDR2 SYGVKD come from the germline V gene. CDR3 in amino acids: CAISDGIADNEQFF. The CDR3 DNA reads TGTGCCATCAGTGATGGAATAGCGGACAATGAGCAGTTCTTC.

The V call is TRBV2, the J call TRBJ2-1; D may be TRBD2 (6 bases). There are 17 residues in the CDR3. CDR1 SNHLY and CDR2 FYNNEI come from the germline V gene. Trimming removed 6 bases at V and 0 bases at J, with 18 bases between. This CDR3 reads CASRGVGGRSSYNEQFF. DNA of the CDR3: TGTGCCAGCAGGGGCGTTGGGGGGAGGAGCTCCTACAATGAGCAGTTCTTC.

This clone has only a few counts. V is TRBV5-6 and J is TRBJ1-3, with D possibly being TRBD1 (5 bases). CDR1 and CDR2 from the germline V gene are SGHDT and YYEEEE. The CDR3 consists of 14 residues. The V end lost 0 bases, the J end lost 5 bases, and 9 bases lay between the germline ends. The CDR3: CASSLGRVRNTIYF. CDR3 nucleotide sequence: TGTGCCAGCAGCTTGGGCAGGGTCCGAAACACCATATATTTT.

This rearrangement joins TRBV19 to TRBJ2-7, with TRBD1 identical over 8 bases. The CDR3 sequence is 14 residues long. The trim removed 6 bases at V and 2 bases at J, leaving 6 bases unmatched. Germline values: CDR1 LNHDA, CDR2 SQIVND (reference sequence). DNA for the CDR3: TGTGCCAGTAGCTCTCGGGACAGGACCTACGAGCAGTACTTC. Protein sequence: CASSSRDRTYEQYF.

The V call is TRBV14, the J call TRBJ1-1; possible D gene TRBD1, 6 bases. The CDR3 contains 14 residues. V lost 3 bases and J 4 bases, leaving 12 bases between the germline ends. The germline CDR1 and CDR2 sequences are SGHDN and FVKESK. The CDR3 reads CASSHHQGTTEAFF. The CDR3 DNA sequence: TGTGCCAGCAGCCATCATCAGGGGACCACTGAAGCTTTCTTT.

This clone was seen a few times. J is TRBJ2-5 and V is TRBV19; perhaps TRBD1 as D (6 bases). V was shortened by 4 bases and J by 4 bases, with 16 bases between the two germline ends. The germline V gene encodes CDR1 LNHDA and CDR2 SQIVND (reference sequence). The CDR3 is made up of 15 amino acids. The CDR3 loop is CASSTRSSGVETQYF. The CDR3 DNA is TGTGCCAGTAGTACGCGGTCCTCAGGGGTAGAGACCCAGTACTTC.

This clone came up a few times. The chain combines TRBV5-1 with TRBJ2-3; no firm D call. The CDR3 sequence is 14 residues long. The V gene lost 0 bases and the J gene lost 6 bases, with 11 bases spanning the gap. Germline CDR1 is SGHRS and CDR2 is YFSETQ. CDR3 loop: CASSLAQVYDTQYF. In nucleotides, the CDR3 is TGCGCCAGCAGCTTGGCCCAGGTGTATGATACGCAGTATTTT.

CDR3 in amino acids: CASSFGAYEQYF. DNA for the CDR3: TGTGCCAGCAGCTTCGGGGCCTACGAGCAGTACTTC. This chain uses TRBV7-9 with TRBJ2-7; maybe TRBD2 (5 bases). This CDR3 is 12 amino acids long. Germline V CDR1 and CDR2: SEHNR, FQNEAQ (reference sequence). Trimming removed 3 bases from V and 2 bases from J, with 5 bases in between.

This clone showed up just once. This sequence joins TRBV5-1 and TRBJ1-3; possible D gene TRBD1, 6 bases. Trimming took 4 bases from V and 4 from J, leaving 15 bases between them. Germline V gene data show CDR1 as SGHRS and CDR2 as YFSETQ. This CDR3 is 15 amino acids long. The CDR3 sequence is CASSPDSRPGNTIYF. DNA for the CDR3: TGCGCCAGCAGCCCGGACAGTCGGCCGGGAAACACCATATATTTT. The full variable domain, in which reference TRBV5-1 and TRBJ1-3 provide the parts outside the CDR3, is KAGVTQTPRYLIKTRGQQVTLSCSPISGHRSVSWYQQTPGQGLQFLFEYFSETQRNKGNFPGRFSGRQFSNSRSEMNVSTLELGDSALYLCASSPDSRPGNTIYFGEGSWLTVV.

As regards this clone: A read error may be the cause here, since a much bigger clone is one base away. Here the CDR3 reads CASSPGGSYEQYF. In DNA form, the CDR3 reads TGTGCCAGCAGCCCGGGGGGCTCCTACGAGCAGTACTTC. The chain combines TRBV11-3 with TRBJ2-7, with TRBD2 matching 7 bases. The junction had 1 base not matched to a gene; V was cut back by 5 bases and J by 0 bases. The CDR3 has 13 residues. The germline V gene encodes CDR1 SGHNT and CDR2 YENEEA.

The chain has TRBV6-6 and TRBJ2-2; D is unresolved. The length of the CDR3 is 16 residues. Trimming cost V 0 bases and J 3 bases, with 11 bases left between them. Germline V gives CDR1 MNHNY, CDR2 SVGAGI (reference sequence). CDR3 nucleotides: TGTGCCAGCAGTTACTCGACGGTCGGCTACACCGGGGAGCTGTTTTTT. Encoded protein: CASSYSTVGYTGELFF.

The J gene is TRBJ2-7, the V gene TRBV5-1; TRBD1 agrees at 11 bases. The ends lost 4 bases at V and 4 bases at J; junction bases unmatched: 4. CDR3 length equals 14 residues. Germline V CDR1 and CDR2: SGHRS, YFSETQ. CDR3 protein: CASSHGQGAYEQYF. In DNA form, the CDR3 reads TGCGCCAGCAGCCACGGACAGGGGGCATACGAGCAGTACTTC.

In this sample, this clone turned up a few times. This sequence joins TRBV11-2 and TRBJ2-1; 11 bases agree with TRBD2. This CDR3 spans 16 amino acids. The germline V gene has CDR1 SGHAT and CDR2 FQNNGV. V dropped 0 bases and J dropped 2; count of bases not matched to a gene: 0. CDR3 sequence (DNA): TGTGCCAGCAGCTTAGAACTAGCGGGAGCCTACAATGAGCAGTTCTTC. Translating gives CASSLELAGAYNEQFF.

V gene TRBV5-3 combines with J gene TRBJ2-5; 10 bases match TRBD2. TRBV5-3 is annotated as an ORF whose role is uncertain. J was trimmed by 5 bases and V by 0 bases; bases with no gene match: 4. The CDR3 runs 15 residues. CDR3 sequence: CARSLESSGSETQYF. DNA for the CDR3: TGTGCCAGAAGCTTGGAGTCTAGCGGGAGTGAGACCCAGTACTTC.